This T cell receptor (beta chain) was sequenced in a study of cytomegalovirus exposure and HLA in healthy donors. This clone occurred a few times. Antigen specificity is unknown. The V end lost 5 bases, the J end lost 4 bases, and 15 bases lay between the germline ends. CDR3 length equals 15 residues. CDR1 and CDR2 (germline): SGHRS, YFSETQ. Only in-frame clones appear in the TCRdb table, and some are missing; sequencing was by immunoSEQ multiplex PCR. The data show some 170,000 clones, around nine tenths seen once. Regarding the study as a whole: Cytomegalovirus association was assigned to approximately 160 TCR beta chains. Rare TCR sequences predominated, though certain public TCRs were found in many donors. In vitro checks showed that a few CMV-associated chains really do target CMV antigens.

This TCR derives from a man between 18 and 29 years old in good health and CMV-seropositive. This chain links TRBV5-1 with TRBJ1-4; a weak D match, TRBD1 (6 bases). The specimen sequenced was PBMCs. CDR3 DNA sequence: TGCGCCAGCAGTAGGGCGGGGGCGAATAATGAAAAACTGTTTTTT. Protein: CASSRAGANNEKLFF.